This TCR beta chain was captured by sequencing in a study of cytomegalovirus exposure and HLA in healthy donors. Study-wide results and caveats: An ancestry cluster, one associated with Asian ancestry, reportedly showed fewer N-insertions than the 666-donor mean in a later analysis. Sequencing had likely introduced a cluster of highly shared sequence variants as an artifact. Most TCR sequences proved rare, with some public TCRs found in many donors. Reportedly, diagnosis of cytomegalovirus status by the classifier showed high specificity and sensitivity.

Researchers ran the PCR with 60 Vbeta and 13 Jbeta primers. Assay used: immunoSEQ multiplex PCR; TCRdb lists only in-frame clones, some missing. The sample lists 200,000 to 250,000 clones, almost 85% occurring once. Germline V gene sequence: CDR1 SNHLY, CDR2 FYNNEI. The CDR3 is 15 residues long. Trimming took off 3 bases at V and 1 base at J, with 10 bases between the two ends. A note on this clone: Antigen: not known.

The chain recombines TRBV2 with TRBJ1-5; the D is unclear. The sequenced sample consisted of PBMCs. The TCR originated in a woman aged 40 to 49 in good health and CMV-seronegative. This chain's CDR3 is CASSEWARSNQPQHF. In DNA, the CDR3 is TGTGCCAGCAGTGAGTGGGCAAGGAGCAATCAGCCCCAGCATTTT. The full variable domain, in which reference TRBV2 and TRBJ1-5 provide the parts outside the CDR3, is EPEVTQTPSHQVTQMGQEVILRCVPISNHLYFYWYRQILGQKVEFLVSFYNNEISEKSEIFDDQFSVERPDGSNFTLKIRSTKLEDSAMYFCASSEWARSNQPQHFGDGTRLSIL.